Listed here are 30 T cell receptor beta chains from one sample, sequenced in a study of PD-L1 blockade in urothelial cancer. Time point described: pretreatment peripheral blood. The protocol was immunoSEQ multiplex PCR, while the TCRdb copy is restricted to in-frame clones and leaves out a portion. The sample includes about 70,000 clones, almost 90% of them seen just once. This specimen was PBMCs, taken around atezolizumab (anti-PD-L1) treatment. All receptors come from a man aged 65-85 years with urothelial cancer.

The chain uses TRBV28 and TRBJ2-7; a weak D match, TRBD1 (5 bases). The germline V gene has CDR1 MDHEN and CDR2 SYDVKM. Trimming pared 8 bases from V and 7 bases from J, leaving 15 bases between. This CDR3 region has 12 residues. The CDR3 here is CASANERGEQYF. In nucleotides, the CDR3 is TGTGCCAGCGCGAATGAAAGGGGTGAGCAGTACTTC.

This clone occurred once. The rearrangement joins TRBV7-9 to TRBJ1-1; 9 positions agree with TRBD1. J lost 4 bases, V lost 2 bases, and 5 bases had no gene match. The CDR3 totals 15 residues. The V gene's germline CDR1 is SEHNR and CDR2 FQNEAQ (reference sequence). Here the CDR3 reads CASSLRDRDSTEAFF. In DNA form, the CDR3 reads TGTGCCAGCAGCTTAAGGGACAGGGATTCCACTGAAGCTTTCTTT.

The chain employs TRBV15 and TRBJ1-5, with 9 positions matching TRBD1. The CDR3 runs 15 residues. Per the germline V gene, CDR1 is LNHNV and CDR2 is YYDKDF (reference sequence). J lost 4 bases, V lost 5 bases, and 6 bases had no gene match. Written as DNA, the CDR3 is TGTGCCACCAGCCAATCCGGGACAGGGAATCAGCCCCAGCATTTT. This translates into CATSQSGTGNQPQHF. The full variable domain, its missing parts supplied by reference TRBV15 and TRBJ1-5, is DAMVIQNPRYQVTQFGKPVTLSCSQTLNHNVMYWYQQKSSQAPKLLFHYYDKDFNNEADTPDNFQSRRPNTSFCFLDIRSPGLGDTAMYLCATSQSGTGNQPQHFGDGTRLSIL.

The V call is TRBV5-1, the J call TRBJ2-1; D unresolved. The CDR3 is 15 residues long. Germline V gene data show CDR1 as SGHRS and CDR2 as YFSETQ. V was trimmed by 0 bases and J by 0 bases, leaving 7 bases between them. The CDR3 loop reads CASSLAQRSYNEQFF. CDR3 DNA: TGCGCCAGCAGCTTGGCCCAGCGCTCCTACAATGAGCAGTTCTTC. Combining the CDR3 with reference TRBV5-1 and TRBJ2-1 gives the whole variable domain KAGVTQTPRYLIKTRGQQVTLSCSPISGHRSVSWYQQTPGQGLQFLFEYFSETQRNKGNFPGRFSGRQFSNSRSEMNVSTLELGDSALYLCASSLAQRSYNEQFFGPGTRLTVL.

This chain links TRBV9 with TRBJ1-5; 10 bases agree with TRBD1. This CDR3 region has 18 residues. Per the germline V gene, CDR1 is SGDLS and CDR2 is YYNGEE. V lost 3 bases and J lost 2; bases outside the gene matches: 11. The CDR3 loop is CASSAQTTGGGRNQPQHF. CDR3 nucleotides: TGTGCCAGCAGCGCGCAAACGACAGGGGGCGGGCGCAATCAGCCCCAGCATTTT. The full variable domain, its missing parts supplied by reference TRBV9 and TRBJ1-5, is DSGVTQTPKHLITATGQRVTLRCSPRSGDLSVYWYQQSLDQGLQFLIQYYNGEERAKGNILERFSAQQFPDLHSELNLSSLELGDSALYFCASSAQTTGGGRNQPQHFGDGTRLSIL.

The gene calls are TRBV6-6 and TRBJ1-1, with D possibly matching TRBD1 (5 bases). The CDR3 covers 13 residues. The germline V gene has CDR1 MNHNY and CDR2 SVGAGI (reference sequence). The V and J ends lost 5 bases and 1 base respectively, with 8 bases between them. The CDR3 region is CASSVGANTEAFF. CDR3 coding DNA: TGTGCCAGCAGTGTTGGGGCGAACACTGAAGCTTTCTTT.

The chain is built from TRBV28 and TRBJ2-5; TRBD2 agrees at 14 bases. V lost 7 bases to trimming and J lost 4 bases; unmatched junction nucleotides: 5. The CDR3 sequence is 15 residues long. CDR1 is MDHEN and CDR2 is SYDVKM in the germline V gene. CDR3 nucleotides: TGTGCCAGCACCGCGGGGACTAGCGGGAGAGAGACCCAGTACTTC. Amino acids: CASTAGTSGRETQYF.

V is TRBV10-1 and J is TRBJ2-1; 10 nucleotides line up with TRBD2. Germline V CDR1 and CDR2: WNHNN, SYGVQD (reference sequence). The CDR3 length is 17 residues. With 5 bases clipped from V and 6 bases from J, the junction kept 13 bases outside the gene matches. CDR3 residues: CASSPTVLAGVANEQFF. The CDR3 DNA reads TGCGCCAGCAGTCCGACCGTGCTAGCGGGAGTCGCCAATGAGCAGTTCTTC.

This chain's CDR3 is CASSPRGRAQGEETQYF. CDR3 nucleotides: TGCGCCAGCAGTCCGAGGGGGCGGGCCCAGGGGGAAGAGACCCAGTACTTC. The gene calls are TRBV23-1 and TRBJ2-5, with TRBD1 identical over 7 bases. TRBV23-1 is an ORF for which the function is uncertain. The V gene end was trimmed by 4 bases and the J gene end by 3 bases; junction bases not matched to a gene: 14. This CDR3 comprises 17 residues.

This clone was recorded once. The rearrangement joins TRBV6-1 to TRBJ1-1; 7 nucleotides line up with TRBD1. CDR3 size: 18 residues. J lost 0 bases, V lost 1 base, and 11 bases had no gene match. CDR1 is MNHNS and CDR2 is SASEGT in the germline V gene. The CDR3 DNA reads as TGTGCCAGCAGTGAAGGTAGGGGGCGCCTGGTCATGAACACTGAAGCTTTCTTT. Residues: CASSEGRGRLVMNTEAFF.

The V call is TRBV28, the J call TRBJ2-7, with TRBD2 matching 7 bases. Germline-derived CDR1 and CDR2 are MDHEN and SYDVKM. This CDR3 has 12 residues. After removal of 8 bases from V and 5 bases from J, the junction contained 6 bases not matched to a gene. The CDR3 region is CASGRALDEQYF. The CDR3 DNA is TGTGCCAGCGGGAGGGCCCTGGACGAGCAGTACTTC.

The chain joins TRBV25-1 to TRBJ2-7; TRBD1 aligns across 11 bases. The V and J ends lost 6 bases and 4 bases, in that order; junction bases with no gene match: 8. The CDR3 is 15 amino acids. The germline CDR1 and CDR2 sequences are MGHDK and SYGVNS. CDR3 protein: CASSEPGTGGYEQYF. The CDR3 DNA is TGTGCCAGCAGCGAACCCGGGACAGGGGGGTACGAGCAGTACTTC.

The table lists this clone with a count of one. The J gene is TRBJ2-4, the V gene TRBV27; weak D call: TRBD2 (6 bases). Germline V gives CDR1 MNHEY, CDR2 SMNVEV (reference sequence). This CDR3 comprises 14 residues. V was pared by 6 bases and J by 4 bases, with 13 bases between. The CDR3 coding sequence is TGTGCCAGCAGCAGGGAGGCCCATAAAAACATTCAGTACTTC. Encoded protein: CASSREAHKNIQYF.

The V gene is TRBV11-2, the J gene TRBJ2-1; 9 nucleotides agree with TRBD1. Trimming took 3 bases from V and 8 from J; bases not matched to a gene: 8. CDR1 is SGHAT, CDR2 FQNNGV, per germline. The CDR3 contains 15 residues. The CDR3 sequence: CASSLTGGDSDEQFF. The CDR3 bases are TGTGCCAGCAGCTTGACAGGGGGGGATAGCGATGAGCAGTTCTTC.

The chain employs TRBV29-1 and TRBJ2-5; weak D call: TRBD1 (7 bases). The CDR3 length is 12 residues. The germline gives CDR1 SQVTM, CDR2 ANQGSEA. Trimming pared 7 bases from V and 5 bases from J, leaving 14 bases between. CDR3 nucleotides: TGCAGCGCCCGGACAGGAGGGGAGACCCAGTACTTC. Translated: CSARTGGETQYF.

The chain has TRBV4-1 and TRBJ2-1; TRBD2 matches at 8 bases. The CDR3 spans 16 residues. Germline V gene data show CDR1 as MGHRA and CDR2 as YSYEKL. Trimming removed 1 base from V and 5 bases from J; junction bases left unmatched: 7. The CDR3: CASSQVELAADNEQFF. The DNA of the CDR3 is TGCGCCAGCAGCCAAGTTGAACTAGCGGCGGACAATGAGCAGTTCTTC.

This clone was recorded once. This chain joins TRBV27 and TRBJ2-3, with 10 positions matching TRBD2. Germline V gives CDR1 MNHEY, CDR2 SMNVEV (reference sequence). The V and J ends lost 7 bases and 7 bases, in that order; junction bases with no gene match: 5. CDR3 length: 13 amino acids. The CDR3 here is CASTSGSEHTQYF. CDR3 DNA sequence: TGTGCCAGCACTAGCGGGAGTGAACATACGCAGTATTTT.

On this clone: An end of the junction differs from the germline gene, which may be a read error. V is TRBV5-8 and J is TRBJ2-7; 8 bases map to TRBD1. Looked up from germline, CDR1 is SGHTS and CDR2 is YDEGEE. The CDR3 spans 15 residues. CDR3 residues: CASSLTHHLQGQATF. In nucleotides, the CDR3 is TGTGCCAGCAGCTTGACCCACCATCTCCAGGGACAGGCCACCTTC.

Worth noting for this clone: The germline gene is not matched at one end of the junction; a read error may be the cause. The chain is built from TRBV2 and TRBJ2-3; 7 nucleotides line up with TRBD2. The length of the CDR3 is 12 residues. Germline CDR1 is SNHLY and CDR2 is FYNNEI. The CDR3 DNA sequence: TGTGCCAGCGCCAGAGGGCCCAGCGGGACCCTTTTT. It yields the protein CASARGPSGTLF.

This chain links TRBV19 with TRBJ2-5, with a weak D call TRBD1 (6 bases). CDR1 and CDR2 from the germline V gene are LNHDA and SQIVND (reference sequence). The CDR3 spans 15 residues. The germline V and J ends were trimmed by 5 bases and 1 base, with 14 bases remaining between them. In nucleotides, the CDR3 is TGTGCCAGTAGTCTTAGACAGGCTATCCAAGAGACCCAGTACTTC. It yields the protein CASSLRQAIQETQYF.

J is TRBJ1-2 and V is TRBV4-1, with TRBD1 identical over 7 bases. The junction had 2 bases not matched to a gene; V was cut back by 0 bases and J by 4 bases. CDR3 length: 14 amino acids. Germline values: CDR1 MGHRA, CDR2 YSYEKL. The CDR3, as DNA: TGCGCCAGCAGCCAAGAGACAGGGCTCTATGGCTACACCTTC. Translation: CASSQETGLYGYTF.

The chain couples TRBV18 to TRBJ1-1; TRBD1 aligns across 7 bases. Looked up from germline, CDR1 is KGHSH and CDR2 is LQKENI. The V segment lost 3 bases and the J segment 4 bases; nucleotides outside the gene matches: 8. The CDR3 length is 15 residues. The CDR3 region is CASSPTGHIGTEAFF. The CDR3 region has the DNA TGTGCCAGCTCACCGACAGGGCACATCGGCACTGAAGCTTTCTTT.

This clone was recorded a few times. The chain is built from TRBV2 and TRBJ1-2; D gene ambiguous. This CDR3 is 11 amino acids long. V was cut by 6 bases and J by 8 bases, with 10 bases left in between. Looked up from germline, CDR1 is SNHLY and CDR2 is FYNNEI. The CDR3 here is CASSPTEGYTF. The CDR3 DNA is TGTGCCAGCAGCCCAACAGAGGGCTACACCTTC.

V usage is TRBV6-1 and J usage is TRBJ2-7; 8 bases match TRBD2. With 4 bases clipped from V and 2 bases from J, the junction kept 7 bases outside the gene matches. The CDR3 is made up of 15 amino acids. Germline loops: CDR1 MNHNS, CDR2 SASEGT. CDR3 sequence (DNA): TGTGCCAGCAGTGCCCTTAGCGGGATAGCCTACGAGCAGTACTTC. As protein: CASSALSGIAYEQYF.

The J gene is TRBJ2-5, the V gene TRBV15; D is unclear. V lost 0 bases and J 4 bases, leaving 6 bases between the germline ends. The CDR3 is made up of 13 amino acids. The germline CDR1 and CDR2 sequences are LNHNV and YYDKDF (reference sequence). In DNA, the CDR3 is TGTGCCACCAGCAGAGATCGAGGAGAGACCCAGTACTTC. This encodes CATSRDRGETQYF. Together with reference TRBV15 and TRBJ2-5, the CDR3 gives the full variable domain: DAMVIQNPRYQVTQFGKPVTLSCSQTLNHNVMYWYQQKSSQAPKLLFHYYDKDFNNEADTPDNFQSRRPNTSFCFLDIRSPGLGDTAMYLCATSRDRGETQYFGPGTRLLVL.

The J gene is TRBJ1-5, the V gene TRBV10-3; perhaps TRBD1 as D (6 bases). The V gene lost 4 bases and the J gene lost 6 bases, with 16 bases spanning the gap. Looked up from germline, CDR1 is ENHRY and CDR2 is SYGVKD. The CDR3 loop spans 15 amino acids. In DNA form, the CDR3 reads TGTGCCATCAGTGGATCAGGGGAAGGCGGTCAGCCCCAGCATTTT. Protein: CAISGSGEGGQPQHF.

The chain has TRBV28 and TRBJ1-1, with a weak D call TRBD1 (5 bases). V lost 6 bases, J lost 1 base, and 12 bases lay in between. CDR3 size: 14 residues. The V gene's germline CDR1 is MDHEN and CDR2 SYDVKM. DNA of the CDR3: TGTGCCAGCAGGTCGGCGGGGGGGAACACTGAAGCTTTCTTT. Protein sequence: CASRSAGGNTEAFF.

The CDR3 loop reads CASSSPTSGKFTQYF. CDR3 sequence (DNA): TGTGCCAGCAGCTCACCGACTAGCGGGAAATTTACGCAGTATTTT. The chain couples TRBV7-8 to TRBJ2-3; 11 bases are a match to TRBD2. CDR1 is SGHVS and CDR2 is FQNEAQ in the germline V gene. This CDR3 region has 15 residues. The V and J ends lost 4 bases and 8 bases, in that order; junction bases with no gene match: 8.

V gene TRBV5-1 combines with J gene TRBJ2-5; 10 bases are shared with TRBD2. Looked up from germline, CDR1 is SGHRS and CDR2 is YFSETQ. The length of the CDR3 is 15 residues. J lost 2 bases, V lost 1 base, and 2 bases had no gene match. The CDR3 nucleotides read TGCGCCAGCAGCTTGACTAGCGGGGAACAAGAGACCCAGTACTTC. Translation: CASSLTSGEQETQYF.

The CDR3 DNA is TGTGCCAGCAGTGAATCTGGCGGTAGCACAGATACGCAGTATTTT. Protein sequence: CASSESGGSTDTQYF. The V call is TRBV2, the J call TRBJ2-3; D unresolved. This CDR3 contains 15 residues. The germline V gene encodes CDR1 SNHLY and CDR2 FYNNEI. V lost 2 bases to trimming and J lost 0 bases, with 9 bases between them. Based on the CDR3 plus reference TRBV2 and TRBJ2-3, the full variable domain is EPEVTQTPSHQVTQMGQEVILRCVPISNHLYFYWYRQILGQKVEFLVSFYNNEISEKSEIFDDQFSVERPDGSNFTLKIRSTKLEDSAMYFCASSESGGSTDTQYFGPGTRLTVL.